This T cell receptor beta chain emerged from a study of cytomegalovirus exposure and HLA in healthy donors. Germline CDR1 SGHRS, CDR2 YFSETQ. This CDR3 has 12 residues. The V and J ends lost 6 bases and 7 bases respectively, with 13 bases between them. Researchers ran the PCR with 60 Vbeta and 13 Jbeta primers. Repertoires were generated with immunoSEQ multiplex PCR, while TCRdb's copy carries only in-frame clones and drops some. The sample includes roughly 100,000 clones. This clonotype was sampled from a man aged 35 to 55 in good health and CMV-seronegative. The chain joins TRBV5-1 to TRBJ1-2; a possible D gene is TRBD1 (6 bases). The sequenced material came from PBMCs. The chain's CDR3 is CASTSQGTGYTF. CDR3 nucleotides: TGCGCCAGCACCTCTCAGGGGACTGGCTACACCTTC. The complete variable domain, with remaining parts taken from reference TRBV5-1 and TRBJ1-2, reads KAGVTQTPRYLIKTRGQQVTLSCSPISGHRSVSWYQQTPGQGLQFLFEYFSETQRNKGNFPGRFSGRQFSNSRSEMNVSTLELGDSALYLCASTSQGTGYTFGSGTRLTVV.